This T cell receptor beta chain derives from a study of cytomegalovirus exposure and HLA in healthy donors. This PCR relied on a set of 60 Vbeta primers and 13 Jbeta primers. The data were produced by immunoSEQ multiplex PCR, yet TCRdb's version contains in-frame clones alone and is incomplete. The repertoire includes approximately 130,000 clones, around 77% of them detected once, and roughly 1.2% sits in the top ten. The CDR3 is made up of 13 amino acids. Germline loops: CDR1 SGHAT, CDR2 FQNNGV. The ends were cut back, 1 base at V and 7 bases at J, with 8 bases in the middle. What was sequenced was PBMCs. The chain uses TRBV11-2 and TRBJ1-3; D unclear. This TCR was recovered from a man between 50 and 59 years old in good health and CMV-seronegative. The CDR3 reads CASSLGLENTIYF. The CDR3 DNA is TGTGCCAGCAGCTTAGGCCTGGAGAACACCATATATTTT.